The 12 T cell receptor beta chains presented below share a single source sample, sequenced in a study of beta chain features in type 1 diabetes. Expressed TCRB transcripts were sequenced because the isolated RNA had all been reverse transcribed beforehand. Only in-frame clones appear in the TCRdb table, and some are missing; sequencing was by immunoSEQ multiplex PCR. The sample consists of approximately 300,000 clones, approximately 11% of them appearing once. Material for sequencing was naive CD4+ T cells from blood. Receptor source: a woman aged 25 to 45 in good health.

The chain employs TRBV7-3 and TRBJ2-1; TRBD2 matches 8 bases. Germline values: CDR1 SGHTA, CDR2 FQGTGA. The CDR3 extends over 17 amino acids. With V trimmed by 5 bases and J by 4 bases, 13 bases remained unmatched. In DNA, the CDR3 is TGTGCCAGCAGCCCCGTTGGTAGCGGGATGTCATACAATGAGCAGTTCTTC. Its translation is CASSPVGSGMSYNEQFF. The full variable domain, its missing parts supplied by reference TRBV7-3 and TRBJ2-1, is GAGVSQTPSNKVTEKGKYVELRCDPISGHTALYWYRQSLGQGPEFLIYFQGTGAADDSGLPNDRFFAVRPEGSVSTLKIQRTERGDSAVYLCASSPVGSGMSYNEQFFGPGTRLTVL.

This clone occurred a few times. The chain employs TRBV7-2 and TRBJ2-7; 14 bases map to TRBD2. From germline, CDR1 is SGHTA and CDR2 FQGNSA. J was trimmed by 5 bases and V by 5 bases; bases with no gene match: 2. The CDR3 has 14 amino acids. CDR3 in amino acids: CASSQTSGRDEQYF. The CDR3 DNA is TGTGCCAGCAGCCAGACTAGCGGGAGGGACGAGCAGTACTTC.

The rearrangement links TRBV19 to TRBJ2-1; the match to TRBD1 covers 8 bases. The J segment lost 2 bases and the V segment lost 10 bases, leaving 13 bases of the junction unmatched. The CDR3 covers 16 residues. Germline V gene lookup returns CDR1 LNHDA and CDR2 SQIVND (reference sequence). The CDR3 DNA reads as TGTGCCACCCGCGACAGGGGAGAGGTCCCCTACAATGAGCAGTTCTTC. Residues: CATRDRGEVPYNEQFF.

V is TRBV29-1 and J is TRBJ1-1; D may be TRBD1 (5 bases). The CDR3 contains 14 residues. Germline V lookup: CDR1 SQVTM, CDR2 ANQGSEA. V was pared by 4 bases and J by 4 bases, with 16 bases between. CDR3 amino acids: CSVGQSLMTTEAFF. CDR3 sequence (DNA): TGCAGCGTTGGACAGAGCCTCATGACCACTGAAGCTTTCTTT.

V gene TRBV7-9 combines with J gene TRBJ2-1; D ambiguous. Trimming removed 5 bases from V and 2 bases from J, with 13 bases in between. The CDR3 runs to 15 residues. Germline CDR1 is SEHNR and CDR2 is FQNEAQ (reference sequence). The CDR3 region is CASSHFRGAYNEQFF. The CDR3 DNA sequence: TGTGCCAGCAGCCATTTTAGAGGCGCCTACAATGAGCAGTTCTTC.

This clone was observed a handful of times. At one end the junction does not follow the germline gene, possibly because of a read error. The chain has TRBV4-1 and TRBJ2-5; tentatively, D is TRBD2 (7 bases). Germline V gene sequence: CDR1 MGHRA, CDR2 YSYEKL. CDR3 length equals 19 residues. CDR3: CASSKDRGMRGRGGQTQYF. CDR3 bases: TGCGCCAGCAGCAAAGATAGGGGGATGCGGGGGAGAGGGGGACAGACCCAGTACTTC.

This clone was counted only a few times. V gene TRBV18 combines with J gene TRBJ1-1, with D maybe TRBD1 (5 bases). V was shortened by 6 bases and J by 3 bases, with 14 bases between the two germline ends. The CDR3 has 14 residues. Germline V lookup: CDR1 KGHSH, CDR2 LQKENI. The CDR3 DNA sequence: TGTGCCAGCTCTCCAGACACGGGGGACACTGAAGCTTTCTTT. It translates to CASSPDTGDTEAFF.

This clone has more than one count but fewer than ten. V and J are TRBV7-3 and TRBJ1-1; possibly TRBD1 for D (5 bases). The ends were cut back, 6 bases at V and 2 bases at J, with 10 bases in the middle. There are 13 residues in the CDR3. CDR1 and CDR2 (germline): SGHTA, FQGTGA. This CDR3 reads CASSSTGNTEAFF. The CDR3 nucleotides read TGTGCCAGCAGTTCAACAGGAAACACTGAAGCTTTCTTT.

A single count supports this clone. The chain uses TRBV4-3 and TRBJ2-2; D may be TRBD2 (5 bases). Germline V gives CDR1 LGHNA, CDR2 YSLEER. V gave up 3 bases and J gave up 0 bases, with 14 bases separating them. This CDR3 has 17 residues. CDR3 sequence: CASSQIRAEANTGELFF. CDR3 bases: TGCGCCAGCAGCCAGATAAGAGCGGAGGCGAACACCGGGGAGCTGTTTTTT.

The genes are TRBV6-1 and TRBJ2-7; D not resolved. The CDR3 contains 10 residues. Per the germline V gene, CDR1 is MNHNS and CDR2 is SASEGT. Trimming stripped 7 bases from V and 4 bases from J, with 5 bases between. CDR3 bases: TGTGCCAGCAATTCATACGAGCAGTACTTC. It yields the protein CASNSYEQYF.

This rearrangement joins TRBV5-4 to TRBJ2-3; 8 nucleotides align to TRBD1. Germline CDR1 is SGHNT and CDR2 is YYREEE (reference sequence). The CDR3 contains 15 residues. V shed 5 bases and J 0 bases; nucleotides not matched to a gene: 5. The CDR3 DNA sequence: TGTGCCAGCAGTTACGGACAGGGCAGCACAGATACGCAGTATTTT. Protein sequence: CASSYGQGSTDTQYF.

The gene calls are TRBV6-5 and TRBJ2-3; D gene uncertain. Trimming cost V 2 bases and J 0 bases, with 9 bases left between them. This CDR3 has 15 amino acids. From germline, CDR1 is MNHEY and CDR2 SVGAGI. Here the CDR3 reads CASSYDGASTDTQYF. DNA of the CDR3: TGTGCCAGCAGTTACGACGGAGCTAGCACAGATACGCAGTATTTT.